The 27 T cell receptor beta chains listed next were all sequenced from one sample in a study of cytomegalovirus exposure and HLA in healthy donors. PCR involved 60 Vbeta and 13 Jbeta primers. TCRdb's copy holds only in-frame clones and misses some; the assay was immunoSEQ multiplex PCR. The data contain 100,000 to 150,000 clones, 65% to 85% of them singletons. Sequencing was performed on PBMCs. These receptors all stem from a man in his late teens or twenties in good health and CMV-seropositive.

This CDR3 is CASSATGLNTEAFF. CDR3 bases: TGTGCCAGCAGCGCGACAGGGTTGAACACTGAAGCTTTCTTT. This rearrangement joins TRBV7-2 to TRBJ1-1, with 7 bases lining up with TRBD1. This CDR3 is 14 amino acids long. The V and J ends lost 5 bases and 0 bases, in that order; junction bases with no gene match: 3. Looked up from germline, CDR1 is SGHTA and CDR2 is FQGNSA.

The gene calls are TRBV6-1 and TRBJ1-1, with TRBD1 identical over 8 bases. Trimming cost V 6 bases and J 1 base; bases outside gene matches: 4. The CDR3 contains 14 residues. The germline gives CDR1 MNHNS, CDR2 SASEGT. This CDR3 is CASRMTGANTEAFF. The CDR3 nucleotides are TGTGCCAGCAGGATGACAGGGGCGAACACTGAAGCTTTCTTT.

The chain employs TRBV2 and TRBJ1-3; D perhaps matches TRBD1 (6 bases). Germline V lookup: CDR1 SNHLY, CDR2 FYNNEI. The CDR3 spans 14 residues. The V gene lost 4 bases and the J gene lost 6 bases, with 13 bases spanning the gap. This chain's CDR3 is CASSVAGGENTIYF. The CDR3 DNA follows: TGTGCCAGCAGTGTGGCGGGGGGCGAAAACACCATATATTTT. Variable domain in full (rest from reference TRBV2 and TRBJ1-3): EPEVTQTPSHQVTQMGQEVILRCVPISNHLYFYWYRQILGQKVEFLVSFYNNEISEKSEIFDDQFSVERPDGSNFTLKIRSTKLEDSAMYFCASSVAGGENTIYFGEGSWLTVV.

This clone has just a few counts. V and J are TRBV4-2 and TRBJ2-2, with 8 positions matching TRBD1. The ends lost 3 bases at V and 6 bases at J; junction bases unmatched: 9. The CDR3 contains 16 residues. CDR1 is LGHNA and CDR2 is YNFKEQ in the germline V gene. The CDR3 DNA is TGTGCCAGCAGCCACCCAGGACAGGGAGTGGCCGGGGAGCTGTTTTTT. This gives the protein CASSHPGQGVAGELFF.

This clone was counted once. V is TRBV9 and J is TRBJ1-6; TRBD1 might be the D (5 bases). V shed 4 bases and J shed 14 bases, with 10 bases lying between them. Germline V gene lookup returns CDR1 SGDLS and CDR2 YYNGEE. This CDR3 spans 11 amino acids. In DNA form, the CDR3 reads TGTGCCAGCAGCTCCCGGGGGGCCCTCCACTTT. It translates to CASSSRGALHF.

V is TRBV30 and J is TRBJ2-7, with a weak D call TRBD2 (6 bases). Trimming took off 0 bases at V and 1 base at J, with 7 bases between the two ends. The CDR3 covers 13 residues. Germline lookup yields CDR1 GTSNPN and CDR2 SVGIG (reference sequence). The CDR3 nucleotides are TGTGCCTGGAGTGTCGGGAGTTCCTACGAGCAGTACTTC. Encoded protein: CAWSVGSSYEQYF.

The V gene is TRBV10-1, the J gene TRBJ2-7, with 8 positions matching TRBD2. The CDR3 has 15 residues. Germline CDR1 WNHNN, CDR2 SYGVQD (reference sequence). The trim removed 4 bases at V and 5 bases at J, leaving 10 bases unmatched. The CDR3 sequence: CASSVGAGDTHEQYF. CDR3 nucleotides: TGCGCCAGCAGTGTAGGAGCGGGAGATACCCACGAGCAGTACTTC.

The chain links TRBV7-9 to TRBJ2-1, with 13 bases fitting TRBD2. Germline V gene lookup returns CDR1 SEHNR and CDR2 FQNEAQ (reference sequence). The junction had 9 bases not matched to a gene; V was cut back by 5 bases and J by 5 bases. The length of the CDR3 is 17 residues. The CDR3 DNA follows: TGTGCCAGCAGCCCGACTAGCGGGAGGATACGCGACAATGAGCAGTTCTTC. Protein product: CASSPTSGRIRDNEQFF.

The DNA of the CDR3 is TGCAGCGTTGCGCCGGGGACAGGGGGCGGTTATGAGCAGTTCTTC. Protein product: CSVAPGTGGGYEQFF. The rearrangement joins TRBV29-1 to TRBJ2-1, with 12 bases identical to TRBD1. CDR3 length equals 15 residues. From germline, CDR1 is SQVTM and CDR2 ANQGSEA. V shed 4 bases, J shed 8 bases, and the junction held 9 bases outside the gene matches.

This chain joins TRBV5-1 and TRBJ2-7, with TRBD2 identical over 11 bases. This CDR3 has 15 amino acids. J was trimmed by 4 bases and V by 4 bases; bases with no gene match: 7. CDR1 is SGHRS, CDR2 YFSETQ, per germline. The CDR3 coding sequence is TGCGCCAGCAGCACAACTAGCGGGGGAGGGTACGAGCAGTACTTC. Translated: CASSTTSGGGYEQYF.

This clone was seen only once. The rearrangement joins TRBV19 to TRBJ1-1, with D perhaps TRBD1 (6 bases). Germline values: CDR1 LNHDA, CDR2 SQIVND (reference sequence). V lost 2 bases and J lost 4, with 11 bases in between. This CDR3 has 14 amino acids. The CDR3 sequence is CASSINRGATEAFF. The CDR3 nucleotides are TGTGCCAGTAGTATAAACCGGGGGGCCACTGAAGCTTTCTTT.

The rearrangement joins TRBV7-2 to TRBJ2-7; perhaps TRBD2 as D (5 bases). Germline V CDR1 and CDR2: SGHTA, FQGNSA. This CDR3 has 12 residues. In DNA form, the CDR3 reads TGTTTCAAGAAGAAGTCGGGATACGAGCAGTACTTC. This gives the protein CFKKKSGYEQYF.

Here the CDR3 DNA reads TGTGCCAGCAGCCCTGGTGGGTTAGCGGGAGGCTCCTACAATGAGCAGTTCTTC. This gives the protein CASSPGGLAGGSYNEQFF. The rearrangement uses TRBV9 and TRBJ2-1, with 10 bases identical to TRBD2. This CDR3 spans 18 amino acids. The germline gives CDR1 SGDLS, CDR2 YYNGEE. J lost 0 bases, V lost 4 bases, and 10 bases had no gene match.

The rearrangement uses TRBV29-1 and TRBJ1-2; unclear D gene. V lost 2 bases, J lost 6 bases, and 7 bases lay in between. Per the germline V gene, CDR1 is SQVTM and CDR2 is ANQGSEA. This CDR3 has 11 residues. This CDR3 reads CSVEQVHGYTF. The CDR3 nucleotides are TGCAGCGTTGAACAGGTTCATGGCTACACCTTC.

V and J are TRBV7-2 and TRBJ2-1; D is possibly TRBD1 (5 bases). The germline CDR1 and CDR2 sequences are SGHTA and FQGNSA. V lost 5 bases, J lost 6 bases, and 8 bases lay in between. This CDR3 spans 12 amino acids. The CDR3 DNA reads TGTGCCAGCAGCACAGGTCGCAATGAGCAGTTCTTC. Amino acid sequence: CASSTGRNEQFF.

The chain carries TRBV4-3 and TRBJ1-3; D is unresolved. Germline CDR1 is LGHNA and CDR2 is YSLEER. The CDR3 is made up of 17 amino acids. The ends were cut back, 0 bases at V and 2 bases at J, with 14 bases in the middle. The CDR3 nucleotides read TGCGCCAGCAGCCAAGATTTGAGACTGGTTCCTGGAAACACCATATATTTT. Protein product: CASSQDLRLVPGNTIYF.

This clone was seen more than once but under ten times. The rearrangement links TRBV27 to TRBJ2-3; 12 bases are shared with TRBD2. V shed 4 bases, J shed 4 bases, and the junction held 9 bases outside the gene matches. The CDR3 is 17 amino acids. Germline V lookup: CDR1 MNHEY, CDR2 SMNVEV (reference sequence). The CDR3 here is CASSSRLAGESADTQYF. Here the CDR3 DNA reads TGTGCCAGCAGTTCCAGACTAGCGGGAGAATCAGCAGATACGCAGTATTTT.

The chain employs TRBV19 and TRBJ2-2; D may be TRBD2 (5 bases). Trimming shortened V by 4 bases and J by 2 bases, and 11 bases separated the two germline ends. Per the germline V gene, CDR1 is LNHDA and CDR2 is SQIVND (reference sequence). The CDR3 is 15 residues long. The chain's CDR3 is CASSTRTPNTGELFF. In nucleotides, the CDR3 is TGTGCCAGTAGTACGAGGACTCCTAACACCGGGGAGCTGTTTTTT.

The J gene is TRBJ2-3, the V gene TRBV14, with 10 positions matching TRBD1. Germline trimming cut 5 bases from V and 4 bases from J; bases unmatched to any gene: 6. The CDR3 runs to 15 residues. Germline CDR1 reads SGHDN; CDR2 reads FVKESK. The CDR3 region is CASSSGQGVADTQYF. The CDR3 DNA is TGTGCCAGCAGCTCCGGACAGGGGGTTGCAGATACGCAGTATTTT. The complete variable domain, with remaining parts taken from reference TRBV14 and TRBJ2-3, reads EAGVTQFPSHSVIEKGQTVTLRCDPISGHDNLYWYRRVMGKEIKFLLHFVKESKQDESGMPNNRFLAERTGGTYSTLKVQPAELEDSGVYFCASSSGQGVADTQYFGPGTRLTVL.

The chain combines TRBV9 with TRBJ2-3, with D uncertain. V was clipped by 0 bases and J by 4 bases, with 12 bases between them. The CDR3 consists of 15 residues. Germline CDR1 reads SGDLS; CDR2 reads YYNGEE. The CDR3: CASSVGLLSADTQYF. In nucleotides, the CDR3 is TGTGCCAGCAGCGTAGGCCTATTATCTGCAGATACGCAGTATTTT.

The chain couples TRBV7-8 to TRBJ2-1; a weak D match, TRBD1 (6 bases). The CDR3 has 16 amino acids. Germline V lookup: CDR1 SGHVS, CDR2 FQNEAQ. Trimming removed 0 bases at V and 0 bases at J, with 9 bases between. CDR3 bases: TGTGCCAGCAGCTTAGCAGGACAGAACTCCTACAATGAGCAGTTCTTC. The encoded protein is CASSLAGQNSYNEQFF.

The CDR3 nucleotides read TGTGCCAGTAGTACCGGGACAGATGACTATGGCTACACCTTC. Protein: CASSTGTDDYGYTF. The rearrangement joins TRBV19 to TRBJ1-2; TRBD1 aligns across 7 bases. The germline gives CDR1 LNHDA, CDR2 SQIVND (reference sequence). CDR3 length equals 14 residues. The V segment lost 4 bases and the J segment 3 bases; nucleotides outside the gene matches: 5.

A few counts support this clone. The V call is TRBV5-4, the J call TRBJ2-2, with 8 bases lining up with TRBD2. Germline V gene data show CDR1 as SGHNT and CDR2 as YYREEE (reference sequence). This CDR3 comprises 15 residues. V gave up 3 bases and J gave up 1 base; unmatched junction bases: 2. CDR3 sequence: CASSWTSMNTGELFF. The CDR3 bases are TGTGCCAGCAGCTGGACTAGCATGAACACCGGGGAGCTGTTTTTT.

The chain employs TRBV6-1 and TRBJ2-7; 10 nucleotides align to TRBD1. The CDR3 contains 16 residues. Losses at the gene ends were 2 bases for V and 2 bases for J; bases not matched to a gene: 6. From germline, CDR1 is MNHNS and CDR2 SASEGT. CDR3 bases: TGTGCCAGCAGTGAAAGGGACAGGGGCCCCCCCTACGAGCAGTACTTC. It is translated as CASSERDRGPPYEQYF.

The rearrangement joins TRBV20-1 to TRBJ1-2, with a tentative D call TRBD1 (6 bases). The CDR3 extends over 11 amino acids. V was shortened by 5 bases and J by 8 bases, with 12 bases between the two germline ends. CDR1 is DFQATT and CDR2 is SNEGSKA in the germline V gene (reference sequence). Here the CDR3 reads CSAGEGDGYTF. The CDR3 DNA reads TGCAGTGCTGGGGAGGGGGACGGCTACACCTTC.

This sequence joins TRBV19 and TRBJ2-7; 9 bases match TRBD1. Germline lookup yields CDR1 LNHDA and CDR2 SQIVND (reference sequence). The ends lost 5 bases at V and 1 base at J; junction bases unmatched: 3. The CDR3 is 14 amino acids. As DNA, the CDR3 is TGTGCCAGTAGTCAGACAGGGGGATCCTACGAGCAGTACTTC. Translation: CASSQTGGSYEQYF. The full variable domain, its missing parts supplied by reference TRBV19 and TRBJ2-7, is DGGITQSPKYLFRKEGQNVTLSCEQNLNHDAMYWYRQDPGQGLRLIYYSQIVNDFQKGDIAEGYSVSREKKESFPLTVTSAQKNPTAFYLCASSQTGGSYEQYFGPGTRLTVT.

The chain uses TRBV2 and TRBJ2-3; D unresolved. Germline assignment: CDR1 SNHLY and CDR2 FYNNEI. The CDR3 totals 13 residues. V dropped 4 bases and J dropped 3 bases, with 8 bases sitting between them. The CDR3 sequence is CASSGRVTDTQYF. CDR3 DNA: TGTGCCAGCAGTGGTAGAGTTACAGATACGCAGTATTTT.